The 10 T cell receptor beta chains listed next were all sequenced from one sample in a study of OX40 agonist ivuxolimab in advanced cancers. Here immunoSEQ multiplex PCR was the method, and the copy in TCRdb shows in-frame clones only, minus some. The sample yields under 40,000 clones, roughly 80% seen once. The sample here was CD4+ or CD8+ T cells sorted from blood, taken in a trial of the OX40 agonist ivuxolimab. These receptors were collected from an adult with an advanced solid tumor such as melanoma, head and neck, liver or kidney cancer.

This clone appeared a few times. This chain joins TRBV11-3 and TRBJ2-7, with TRBD1 identical over 8 bases. CDR1 and CDR2 from the germline V gene are SGHNT and YENEEA. The CDR3 is made up of 13 amino acids. V lost 5 bases and J lost 6; bases outside the gene matches: 6. The CDR3 coding sequence is TGTGCCAGCAGCCTGGACAGGGCAGGCGAGCAGTACTTC. It yields the protein CASSLDRAGEQYF.

This sequence joins TRBV4-2 and TRBJ1-4; perhaps TRBD1 as D (5 bases). The length of the CDR3 is 15 residues. V lost 2 bases to trimming and J lost 4 bases, with 11 bases between them. Germline lookup yields CDR1 LGHNA and CDR2 YNFKEQ. DNA of the CDR3: TGTGCCAGCAGCCAAAATCAGGGAAATAATGAAAAACTGTTTTTT. This sequence encodes CASSQNQGNNEKLFF.

This clone has just one count. CDR3 residues: CASTGRAFTDTQYF. For the CDR3, the DNA is TGTGCCAGCACTGGGAGGGCCTTCACAGATACGCAGTATTTT. This chain uses TRBV6-1 with TRBJ2-3; 7 positions match TRBD2. The CDR3 has 14 residues. CDR1 is MNHNS and CDR2 is SASEGT in the germline V gene. V shed 7 bases and J 2 bases; nucleotides not matched to a gene: 6.

This rearrangement joins TRBV5-1 to TRBJ2-3; D is possibly TRBD2 (5 bases). From germline, CDR1 is SGHRS and CDR2 YFSETQ. V lost 6 bases, J lost 4 bases, and 15 bases lay in between. This CDR3 spans 14 amino acids. The CDR3 spells CASTNGVGADTQYF. The CDR3 DNA reads TGCGCCAGCACAAATGGGGTCGGGGCAGATACGCAGTATTTT. Together with reference TRBV5-1 and TRBJ2-3, the CDR3 gives the full variable domain: KAGVTQTPRYLIKTRGQQVTLSCSPISGHRSVSWYQQTPGQGLQFLFEYFSETQRNKGNFPGRFSGRQFSNSRSEMNVSTLELGDSALYLCASTNGVGADTQYFGPGTRLTVL.

V and J are TRBV6-1 and TRBJ1-2; D not resolved. Looked up from germline, CDR1 is MNHNS and CDR2 is SASEGT. V lost 7 bases to trimming and J lost 0 bases, with 12 bases between them. The CDR3 has 14 amino acids. CDR3 bases: TGTGCCAGCACCCAGGAACTGACTAACTATGGCTACACCTTC. This encodes CASTQELTNYGYTF.

This rearrangement joins TRBV5-1 to TRBJ2-3; D is uncertain. The CDR3 spans 13 residues. CDR1 and CDR2 (germline): SGHRS, YFSETQ. Trimming removed 4 bases from V and 5 bases from J, with 11 bases in between. The CDR3 nucleotides are TGCGCCAGCAGCGTACGGACGGGAGATACGCAGTATTTT. It translates to CASSVRTGDTQYF.

This chain joins TRBV4-1 and TRBJ1-1; D gene uncertain. The CDR3 is 13 amino acids. The germline gives CDR1 MGHRA, CDR2 YSYEKL. V dropped 4 bases and J dropped 4 bases, with 10 bases sitting between them. The DNA for the CDR3 is TGCGCCAGCAGCCTCGGACCCGGCACTGAAGCTTTCTTT. Translating gives CASSLGPGTEAFF.

The J gene is TRBJ1-5, the V gene TRBV28, with D possibly TRBD1 on 5 matching bases. The CDR3 covers 13 residues. The germline V gene encodes CDR1 MDHEN and CDR2 SYDVKM. V lost 6 bases and J 8 bases, leaving 14 bases between the germline ends. In DNA, the CDR3 is TGTGCCAGCAGATACGGCGGGGCAAAGCCCCAGCATTTT. Encoded protein: CASRYGGAKPQHF.

The chain has TRBV4-1 and TRBJ1-2, with 7 bases identical to TRBD1. Looked up from germline, CDR1 is MGHRA and CDR2 is YSYEKL. V lost 4 bases, J lost 5 bases, and 7 bases stayed unmatched. The CDR3 length is 14 residues. The CDR3 reads CASSRQGWGYGYTF. The DNA for the CDR3 is TGCGCCAGCAGCCGACAGGGTTGGGGGTATGGCTACACCTTC.

V gene TRBV7-9 combines with J gene TRBJ2-2; D remains unclear. V lost 3 bases and J 0 bases, leaving 8 bases between the germline ends. Germline V lookup: CDR1 SEHNR, CDR2 FQNEAQ (reference sequence). There are 15 residues in the CDR3. Here the CDR3 DNA reads TGTGCCAGCAGCTTGACCACCACGAACACCGGGGAGCTGTTTTTT. It codes for CASSLTTTNTGELFF.